Sequencing of this T cell receptor beta chain was carried out in a study of T cell responses to AZD1222 COVID-19 vaccine. Assay used: immunoSEQ multiplex PCR; TCRdb lists only in-frame clones, some missing. The sample carries 100,000 or so clones, over 75% recorded once. Germline V gene lookup returns CDR1 LNHDA and CDR2 SQIVND (reference sequence). Trimming removed 4 bases at V and 5 bases at J, with 8 bases between. This CDR3 has 12 amino acids. V is TRBV19 and J is TRBJ2-5; D gene ambiguous. This sequence originates from an adult in good health. The sample here was peripheral blood, taken on day 0 of AZD1222 vaccination. The CDR3 bases are TGTGCCAGTAGTAGCCCCCGGGAGACCCAGTACTTC. Amino acids: CASSSPRETQYF. Combining the CDR3 with reference TRBV19 and TRBJ2-5 gives the whole variable domain DGGITQSPKYLFRKEGQNVTLSCEQNLNHDAMYWYRQDPGQGLRLIYYSQIVNDFQKGDIAEGYSVSREKKESFPLTVTSAQKNPTAFYLCASSSPRETQYFGPGTRLLVL.